The clone carrying this T cell receptor beta chain was detected a few times. Its antigen is not known. RNA transcripts served as the template for amplifying TCR beta CDR3 regions. The study used the HTBI primer set for a first-round RT-PCR of the TCR CDR3. A single record per CDR3 protein comes from TCRdb applying MiXCR to the multiplex PCR reads. The sample includes about 640,000 distinct CDR3 sequences, about a fifth seen only once; the top ten take 34%. This entry belongs to a study of T cells in Graves' hyperthyroidism and ophthalmopathy. Background on the study: Specimen type is peripheral blood, collected at initial diagnosis prior to any treatment. Study-wide points: In blood, most of the thyroid clonotypes expanded above 0.001 were also present. Prediction of ophthalmopathy progression came a median approximately 6 months pre-onset.

For the diagnoses, clinical symptoms, serum thyroxine and TRAb, thyroid ultrasound and orbital computed tomography were used. Sequencing input: blood. This sequence was found in a young man with Graves' ophthalmopathy.

The DNA of the CDR3 is TGCAGTGCCCAGAGCGGGACTAGCGGGAGGGATTCTCAGCAGTACTTC. Translating gives CSAQSGTSGRDSQQYF. The chain joins TRBV20-1 to TRBJ2-7, with TRBD2 matching 16 bases. Germline V gene data show CDR1 as DFQATT and CDR2 as SNEGSKA (reference sequence). J gave up 8 bases and V 6 bases, and 13 bases lay outside the gene matches. The CDR3 runs to 16 residues.